Following are 11 T cell receptor beta chains from one sample sequenced in a study of control samples from healthy donors and cancer patients. Generated by immunoSEQ multiplex PCR, the TCRdb table keeps only in-frame clones and is missing some. The profile shows roughly 150,000 clones, 88% of them singletons. The sequenced sample was blood. These receptor sequences come from a man younger than 30 in good health.

The rearrangement uses TRBV6-6 and TRBJ2-1; 10 bases line up with TRBD2. Germline V gene lookup returns CDR1 MNHNY and CDR2 SVGAGI (reference sequence). Unmatched junction bases numbered 2, after V lost 1 base and J lost 5 bases. This CDR3 has 15 residues. CDR3 protein: CASSYYTSGDNEQFF. CDR3 nucleotide sequence: TGTGCCAGCAGTTACTATACTAGCGGGGACAATGAGCAGTTCTTC.

This clone was recorded a few times. V gene TRBV6-5 combines with J gene TRBJ1-2, with 8 nucleotides matching TRBD1. With 5 bases clipped from V and 4 bases from J, the junction kept 9 bases outside the gene matches. Germline values: CDR1 MNHEY, CDR2 SVGAGI. The CDR3 has 15 amino acids. The DNA for the CDR3 is TGTGCCAGCAGTCCCAGGGGGCGATTTGGCTATGGCTACACCTTC. Protein: CASSPRGRFGYGYTF.

V gene TRBV7-9 combines with J gene TRBJ1-1; D is undetermined. This CDR3 has 13 amino acids. The V gene lost 7 bases and the J gene lost 5 bases, with 14 bases spanning the gap. CDR1 is SEHNR and CDR2 is FQNEAQ in the germline V gene (reference sequence). The CDR3 coding sequence is TGTGCCAGCACCCCATTTGATGGGACTGAAGCTTTCTTT. Its translation: CASTPFDGTEAFF. The entire variable domain, with the rest obtained from reference TRBV7-9 and TRBJ1-1, is as follows: DTGVSQNPRHKITKRGQNVTFRCDPISEHNRLYWYRQTLGQGPEFLTYFQNEAQLEKSRLLSDRFSAERPKGSFSTLEIQRTEQGDSAMYLCASTPFDGTEAFFGQGTRLTVV.

Turning to this clone: The junction and the germline gene differ at one end; a read error may be behind it. V gene TRBV27 combines with J gene TRBJ2-2, with a tentative D call TRBD1 (6 bases). Germline V gene sequence: CDR1 MNHEY, CDR2 SMNVEV (reference sequence). The CDR3 is 10 amino acids. The CDR3 loop is CVLPKGGAVF. The CDR3 nucleotides read TGTGTCCTACCGAAAGGGGGAGCTGTTTTT.

Written as DNA, the CDR3 is TGTGCCAGCAGCTCCGACGCCGCCTCTGGGGCCAACGTCCTGACTTTC. Translation gives CASSSDAASGANVLTF. The V gene is TRBV7-3, the J gene TRBJ2-6; D is unclear. CDR1 and CDR2 from the germline V gene are SGHTA and FQGTGA. Trimming removed 4 bases at V and 0 bases at J, with 10 bases between. The CDR3 spans 16 residues.

The V and J genes are TRBV7-3 and TRBJ2-2, with a tentative D call TRBD2 (6 bases). CDR1 is SGHTA and CDR2 is FQGTGA in the germline V gene. V was shortened by 5 bases and J by 6 bases, with 22 bases between the two germline ends. The CDR3 consists of 17 residues. The CDR3 reads CASSVSSVQGSAGELFF. CDR3 nucleotide sequence: TGTGCCAGCAGCGTATCTAGCGTCCAGGGAAGTGCCGGGGAGCTGTTTTTT.

CDR3 region: CASSATGTSLNSPLHF. Written as DNA, the CDR3 is TGTGCCAGCAGCGCGACAGGAACCTCCTTAAATTCACCCCTCCACTTT. The chain uses TRBV3-1 (or the pseudogene TRBV3-2) and TRBJ1-6; possibly TRBD1 for D (6 bases). This CDR3 has 16 residues. V lost 5 bases and J 7 bases, leaving 18 bases between the germline ends. Germline-derived CDR1 and CDR2 are LGHDT and YNNKEL (reference sequence).

The chain employs TRBV10-3 and TRBJ2-1, with D tentatively TRBD1 or TRBD2 (6 bases each). Germline loops: CDR1 ENHRY, CDR2 SYGVKD. There are 13 residues in the CDR3. With 9 bases removed from V and 3 bases from J, the gap between germline ends came to 12 bases. CDR3 amino acids: CAISRGDYNEQFF. The CDR3 DNA reads as TGTGCCATATCGAGGGGGGACTACAATGAGCAGTTCTTC.

This clone was seen just once. The J gene is TRBJ2-1, the V gene TRBV9; D is undetermined. Germline V gene sequence: CDR1 SGDLS, CDR2 YYNGEE. V lost 0 bases, J lost 7 bases, and 5 bases lay in between. CDR3 size: 12 residues. The CDR3 spells CASSVEQNEQFF. CDR3 coding DNA: TGTGCCAGCAGCGTAGAGCAGAATGAGCAGTTCTTC.

V gene TRBV7-2 combines with J gene TRBJ2-2; D remains unclear. V was cut by 1 base and J by 3 bases, with 6 bases left in between. Germline-derived CDR1 and CDR2 are SGHTA and FQGNSA. The CDR3 consists of 14 residues. DNA of the CDR3: TGTGCCAGCAGCTTAGTCCCGTACACCGGGGAGCTGTTTTTT. Translating gives CASSLVPYTGELFF.

The genes are TRBV7-2 and TRBJ2-4; TRBD1 aligns across 9 bases. CDR3 length equals 15 residues. The V gene end was trimmed by 1 base and the J gene end by 4 bases; junction bases not matched to a gene: 2. Germline lookup yields CDR1 SGHTA and CDR2 FQGNSA. The chain's CDR3 is CASSLVGTGKNIQYF. In nucleotides, the CDR3 is TGTGCCAGCAGCTTAGTTGGGACAGGGAAAAACATTCAGTACTTC.